These 17 T cell receptor beta chains originate from one sample sequenced in a study of blood T cell repertoires in COVID-19. Method: immunoSEQ multiplex PCR; TCRdb's copy keeps in-frame clones and lacks some. Here the sample spans hundreds of thousands of clones, 90% being singletons. The source material was PBMCs or T cells enriched from blood (not recorded which). These receptors came from a young woman with acute COVID-19.

The chain recombines TRBV19 with TRBJ2-3, with 7 bases matching TRBD1. The germline V gene has CDR1 LNHDA and CDR2 SQIVND (reference sequence). The CDR3 sequence is 15 residues long. The trim removed 4 bases at V and 6 bases at J, leaving 10 bases unmatched. The CDR3 bases are TGTGCCAGTAGTACCCCACGACAGGGTAGTGATACGCAGTATTTT. Its translation: CASSTPRQGSDTQYF.

The chain carries TRBV7-2 and TRBJ1-5, with D unresolved. The CDR3 extends over 16 amino acids. Germline CDR1 SGHTA, CDR2 FQGNSA. V lost 0 bases and J lost 2, with 11 bases in between. This CDR3 reads CASSLARGSGNQPQHF. Here the CDR3 DNA reads TGTGCCAGCAGCTTAGCTCGGGGAAGTGGCAATCAGCCCCAGCATTTT.

The CDR3 spells CASSPGGSTNTEAFF. In DNA form, the CDR3 reads TGTGCCAGCTCACCAGGGGGGAGCACGAACACTGAAGCTTTCTTT. V and J are TRBV18 and TRBJ1-1, with D perhaps TRBD1 (5 bases). The length of the CDR3 is 15 residues. Germline lookup yields CDR1 KGHSH and CDR2 LQKENI. V was shortened by 2 bases and J by 1 base, with 11 bases between the two germline ends.

This clone was observed a single time. The chain couples TRBV4-3 to TRBJ2-7; weak D call: TRBD2 (5 bases). Germline CDR1 is LGHNA and CDR2 is YSLEER. V lost 0 bases and J lost 2, with 8 bases in between. The CDR3 extends over 14 amino acids. CDR3 loop: CASSQEADPYEQYF. In nucleotides, the CDR3 is TGCGCCAGCAGCCAAGAAGCGGACCCCTACGAGCAGTACTTC.

The chain couples TRBV28 to TRBJ2-7; 11 bases are a match to TRBD2. Germline assignment: CDR1 MDHEN and CDR2 SYDVKM. This CDR3 comprises 15 residues. Trimming took 7 bases from V and 4 from J; bases not matched to a gene: 9. CDR3 nucleotides: TGTGCCAGCACCGACCTAGCGGGAGGTCCATACGAGCAGTACTTC. This encodes CASTDLAGGPYEQYF.

The rearrangement links TRBV19 to TRBJ2-5; TRBD2 agrees at 7 bases. CDR1 LNHDA and CDR2 SQIVND come from the germline V gene (reference sequence). This CDR3 is 13 amino acids long. V lost 5 bases to trimming and J lost 7 bases; unmatched junction nucleotides: 7. Here the CDR3 DNA reads TGTGCCAGTAGTCCCCGGGGAGGGCTGACCCAGTACTTC. Protein sequence: CASSPRGGLTQYF.

The V gene is TRBV6-5, the J gene TRBJ1-2; no clear D gene. The germline V gene encodes CDR1 MNHEY and CDR2 SVGAGI. The CDR3 is 13 residues long. V lost 2 bases to trimming and J lost 4 bases, with 8 bases between them. The CDR3 bases are TGTGCCAGCAGTTACGCGGAGACCTATGGCTACACCTTC. It encodes CASSYAETYGYTF.

The chain joins TRBV28 to TRBJ2-2; a weak D match, TRBD1 (6 bases). Germline loops: CDR1 MDHEN, CDR2 SYDVKM. With 5 bases removed from V and 4 bases from J, the gap between germline ends came to 20 bases. The CDR3 has 17 amino acids. CDR3: CASSHGSWGQSTGELFF. The CDR3 coding sequence is TGTGCCAGCAGTCACGGCTCATGGGGGCAGAGCACCGGGGAGCTGTTTTTT.

The chain couples TRBV27 to TRBJ1-1; D is possibly TRBD1 (5 bases). Germline V gene lookup returns CDR1 MNHEY and CDR2 SMNVEV (reference sequence). The CDR3 has 15 residues. V was pared by 5 bases and J by 0 bases, with 13 bases between. CDR3 residues: CASSRGIDLNTEAFF. The CDR3, as DNA: TGTGCCAGCAGTAGGGGCATCGACTTGAACACTGAAGCTTTCTTT.

The chain combines TRBV7-2 with TRBJ2-7; TRBD2 matches at 7 bases. Trimming at V came to 4 bases and at J to 3 bases, leaving 15 bases not matched to a gene. This CDR3 is 17 amino acids long. Germline CDR1 reads SGHTA; CDR2 reads FQGNSA. CDR3 sequence reads: CASSSRWAGASFYEQYF. CDR3 coding DNA: TGTGCCAGCAGCTCCAGATGGGCGGGAGCCTCCTTCTACGAGCAGTACTTC.

The chain recombines TRBV19 with TRBJ1-2; 10 bases fit TRBD1. The ends lost 3 bases at V and 4 bases at J; junction bases unmatched: 2. CDR3 length: 14 amino acids. Germline-derived CDR1 and CDR2 are LNHDA and SQIVND (reference sequence). The CDR3 DNA reads as TGTGCCAGTAGTATGACAGGGGGCACCTATGGCTACACCTTC. This translates into CASSMTGGTYGYTF.

This clone was seen only once. V usage is TRBV18 and J usage is TRBJ1-4; a weak D match, TRBD1 (5 bases). The V gene's germline CDR1 is KGHSH and CDR2 LQKENI. The length of the CDR3 is 14 residues. V lost 3 bases, J lost 5 bases, and 10 bases lay in between. CDR3 protein: CASSPGLLNEKLFF. For the CDR3, the DNA is TGTGCCAGCTCACCGGGACTCTTAAATGAAAAACTGTTTTTT.

The genes are TRBV19 and TRBJ1-3, with 8 bases fitting TRBD1. The CDR3 extends over 17 amino acids. Germline trimming cut 4 bases from V and 0 bases from J; bases unmatched to any gene: 8. Germline V gives CDR1 LNHDA, CDR2 SQIVND (reference sequence). For the CDR3, the DNA is TGTGCCAGTAGTAAGCCGGGACAGGCAGACTCTGGAAACACCATATATTTT. It yields the protein CASSKPGQADSGNTIYF.

The genes are TRBV30 and TRBJ2-3, with 14 bases fitting TRBD2. The CDR3 covers 18 residues. The germline V gene encodes CDR1 GTSNPN and CDR2 SVGIG (reference sequence). V was pared by 2 bases and J by 4 bases, with 11 bases of the junction left unmatched. The CDR3 nucleotides are TGTGCCTGGAGTACGGGACTAGCGGGAGACTATCACGCAGATACGCAGTATTTT. It encodes CAWSTGLAGDYHADTQYF.

This clone came up once. This chain joins TRBV5-1 and TRBJ2-7, with unresolved D. The germline V and J ends were trimmed by 5 bases and 1 base, with 13 bases remaining between them. Germline assignment: CDR1 SGHRS and CDR2 YFSETQ. The CDR3 contains 14 residues. Here the CDR3 DNA reads TGCGCCAGCAGACGTACGTCACAGTCCTACGAGCAGTACTTC. Amino acid sequence: CASRRTSQSYEQYF.

V and J are TRBV28 and TRBJ1-2; 7 bases are a match to TRBD1. The CDR3 loop spans 14 amino acids. CDR1 is MDHEN and CDR2 is SYDVKM in the germline V gene. V gave up 6 bases and J gave up 3 bases; unmatched junction bases: 7. CDR3 loop: CASSPGQVDYGYTF. The CDR3 DNA sequence: TGTGCCAGCAGCCCCGGACAGGTGGACTATGGCTACACCTTC.

The V gene is TRBV6-5, the J gene TRBJ2-7; 8 nucleotides agree with TRBD1. V was pared by 2 bases and J by 0 bases, with 6 bases of the junction left unmatched. CDR3 size: 16 residues. CDR1 is MNHEY and CDR2 is SVGAGI in the germline V gene. The CDR3 nucleotides read TGTGCCAGCAGTTACACGACAGGGGCCCTCTCCTACGAGCAGTACTTC. Translated, it gives CASSYTTGALSYEQYF.